This T cell receptor (beta chain) was recovered during a study of shared clonotypes between healthy human individuals. General observations from the study: Across a handful of donors, naive CD4 shared 5% to 6.5%, naive CD8 3% to 3.5%, memory CD4 2% to 2.5%, memory CD8 about 0.4%. Non-shared clonotypes had lower generation probabilities than those shared by all four donors. Relative to memory subsets, naive subsets generally showed larger estimated richness.

The CDR3 runs to 18 residues. V lost 3 bases, J lost 7 bases, and 16 bases stayed unmatched. Germline assignment: CDR1 MNHEY and CDR2 SMNVEV (reference sequence). The method was immunoSEQ multiplex PCR; TCRdb's version includes in-frame clones alone and lacks a portion of them. Among some 790,000 clones, around 70% were seen once, and the ten largest hold about 1.8%. Of note for this clone: Antigen specificity is unknown.

Sequencing was carried out using memory CD4+ T cells sorted from blood. Subset defined: CD45RA-negative fraction. The sequence was obtained from a woman in her twenties or thirties in good health. V usage is TRBV27 and J usage is TRBJ2-7; 12 bases are a match to TRBD2. CDR3 residues: CASSFNLLRTSGKGEQYF. The CDR3 region has the DNA TGTGCCAGCAGTTTCAATCTATTGAGGACTAGCGGGAAGGGGGAGCAGTACTTC.